The entry below gives a single TCR beta chain sequence along with its context. At one end the junction does not follow the germline gene, possibly because of a read error. This sample is part of a study of T cell changes during pregnancy in multiple sclerosis. The germline V gene encodes CDR1 MDHEN and CDR2 SYDVKM. The length of the CDR3 is 15 residues. Some clones are missing from TCRdb's copy, which holds only in-frame ones; the method was immunoSEQ multiplex PCR. The sample yields tens of thousands of clones, over 70% seen once. This TCR was recovered from a female donor in good health, enrolled as a control in a pregnancy study. Sequences were derived from peripheral blood, sampled in the first trimester of pregnancy. The chain has TRBV28 and TRBJ1-2, with 11 bases lining up with TRBD1. For the CDR3, the DNA is TGTGCCAGCACTGAGGACAGGGGGCGCCCCTATCGCTACACCTTC. Amino acid sequence: CASTEDRGRPYRYTF.